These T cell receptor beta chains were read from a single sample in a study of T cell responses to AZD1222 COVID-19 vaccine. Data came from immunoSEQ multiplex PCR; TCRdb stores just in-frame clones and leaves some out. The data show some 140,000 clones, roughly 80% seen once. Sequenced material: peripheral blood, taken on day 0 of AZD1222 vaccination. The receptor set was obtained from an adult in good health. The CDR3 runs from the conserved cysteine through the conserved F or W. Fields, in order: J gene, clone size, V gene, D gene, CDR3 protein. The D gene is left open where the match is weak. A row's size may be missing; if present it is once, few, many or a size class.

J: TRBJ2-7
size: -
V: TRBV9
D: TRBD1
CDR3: CASSSQGGQGSEQYF

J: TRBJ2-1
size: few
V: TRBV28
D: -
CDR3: CASSSLGGLSYNEQFF

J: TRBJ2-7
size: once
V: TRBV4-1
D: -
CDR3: CASSLERESSYEQYF

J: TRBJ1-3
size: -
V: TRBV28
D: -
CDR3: CASQSSGNTIYF

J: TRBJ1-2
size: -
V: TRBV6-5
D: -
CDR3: CASSYEGSYGYTF

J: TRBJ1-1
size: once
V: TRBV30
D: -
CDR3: CAWSPRQSEAFF

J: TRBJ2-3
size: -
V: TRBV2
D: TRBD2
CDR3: CESGGDTDTQYF

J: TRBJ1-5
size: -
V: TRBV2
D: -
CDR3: CASSEEVTPVRAQHF

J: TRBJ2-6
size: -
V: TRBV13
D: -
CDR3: CASSKLSGANVLTF

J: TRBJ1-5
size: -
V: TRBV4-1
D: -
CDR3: CASSQAVGALPNQPQHF

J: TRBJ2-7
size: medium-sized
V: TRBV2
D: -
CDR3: CASSEAGEAAYTYEQYF

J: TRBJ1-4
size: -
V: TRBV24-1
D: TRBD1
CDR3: CATSGKRQGGLVGNEKLFF

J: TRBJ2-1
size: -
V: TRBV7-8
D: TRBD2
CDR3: CASSRTSGGFSYNEQFF

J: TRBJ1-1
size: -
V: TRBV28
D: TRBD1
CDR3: CAISGGLNTEAFF

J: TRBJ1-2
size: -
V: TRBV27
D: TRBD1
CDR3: CASRRGTGAYGYTF

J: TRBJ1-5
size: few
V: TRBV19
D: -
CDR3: CASTPQGNQPQHF

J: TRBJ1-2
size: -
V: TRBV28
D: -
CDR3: CASSIQEYSGYTF

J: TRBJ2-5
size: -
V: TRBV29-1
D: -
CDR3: CSVGQKEETQYF

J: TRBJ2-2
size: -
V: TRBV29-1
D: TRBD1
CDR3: CSVSGTGNTGELFF

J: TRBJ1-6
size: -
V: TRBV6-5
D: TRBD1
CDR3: CASIRDRGYSPLHF

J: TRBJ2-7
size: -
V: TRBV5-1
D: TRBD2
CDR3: CASRSGTSESEQYF

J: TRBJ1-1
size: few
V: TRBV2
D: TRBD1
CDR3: CASTDRGRRNTEAFF

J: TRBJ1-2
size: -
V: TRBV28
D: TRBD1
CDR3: CASSPGGPTQKSYTF

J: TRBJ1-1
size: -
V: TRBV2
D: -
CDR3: CASSEGDYLVEAFF

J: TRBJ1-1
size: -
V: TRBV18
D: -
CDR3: CASSPNPGNTEAFF

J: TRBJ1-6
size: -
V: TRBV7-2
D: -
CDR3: CASSRNRDSPLHF

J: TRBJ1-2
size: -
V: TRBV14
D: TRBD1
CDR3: CASSRGQGYGYTF

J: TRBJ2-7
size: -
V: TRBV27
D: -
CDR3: CASSLTVRKGSYEQYF

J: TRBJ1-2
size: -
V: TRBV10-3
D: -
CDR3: CAINRLNYGYTF

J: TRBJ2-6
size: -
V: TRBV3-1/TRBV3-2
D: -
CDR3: CASSPAGAHSSGANVLTF

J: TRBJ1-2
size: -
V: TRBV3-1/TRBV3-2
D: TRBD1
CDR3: CATNGQDRHYGYTF

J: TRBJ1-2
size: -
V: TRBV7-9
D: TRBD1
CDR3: CASSYTGAPTIPYGYTF

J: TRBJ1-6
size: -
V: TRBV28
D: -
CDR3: CASSLQGFVSPLHF

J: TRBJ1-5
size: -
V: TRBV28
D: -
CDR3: CASSPGGGIGNQPQHF

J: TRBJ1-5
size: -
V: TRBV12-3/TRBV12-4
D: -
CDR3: CASSSAAGQPQHF

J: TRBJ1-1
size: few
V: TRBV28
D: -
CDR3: CASVNYYTEAFF

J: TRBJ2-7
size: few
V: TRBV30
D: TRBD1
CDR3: CAWGQTLGQGIDEQYF

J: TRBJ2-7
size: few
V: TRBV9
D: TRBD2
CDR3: CASSPGLGAYEQYF

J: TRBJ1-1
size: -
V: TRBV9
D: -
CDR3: CASSARDKNTEAFF

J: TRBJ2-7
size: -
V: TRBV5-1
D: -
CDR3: CASSFRTSYEQYF

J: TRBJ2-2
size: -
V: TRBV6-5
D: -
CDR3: CASSLGRANTGELFF

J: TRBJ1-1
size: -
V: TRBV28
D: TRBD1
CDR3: CASSQGVVMGDTEAFF

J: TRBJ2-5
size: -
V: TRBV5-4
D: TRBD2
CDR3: CASSDRTSGFQETQYF

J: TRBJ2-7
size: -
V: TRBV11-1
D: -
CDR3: CASSRGESYEQYF

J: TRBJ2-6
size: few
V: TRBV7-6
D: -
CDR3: CASSLARTGRAGGANVLTF

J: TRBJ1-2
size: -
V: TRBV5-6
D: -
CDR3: CASSQPQGKFYGYTF

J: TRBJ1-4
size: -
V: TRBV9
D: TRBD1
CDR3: CASSPQGKGSEKLFF

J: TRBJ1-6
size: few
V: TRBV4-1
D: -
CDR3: CASSQEGSRGPVGNSPLHF

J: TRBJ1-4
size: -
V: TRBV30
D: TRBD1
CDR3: CAWRQGGNEKLFF

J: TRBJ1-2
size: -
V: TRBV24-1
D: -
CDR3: CATSDSYGYTF